This TCR beta chain stems from a study of CD8 T cells in ankylosing spondylitis. Findings and limits, study-wide: Previously reported in reactive arthritis synovial fluid and blood were some of the motif variants. Apparently characteristic of ankylosing spondylitis blood was a TCR beta motif (eight highly homologous variants). Clones tied to disease were said to be significantly enriched in matched ankylosing spondylitis synovial fluid.

Of note for this clonotype: Antigen: not known. A read error may be the cause here, since a much bigger clone is one base away.

The CDR3 length is 16 residues. The germline gives CDR1 SGHRS, CDR2 YFSETQ. As the method for making TCR beta libraries, quantitative 5'-RACE with molecular barcodes was used. One entry per CDR3 protein results from TCRdb running MiXCR on the 5' RACE reads. The sample comprises around 130,000 distinct CDR3 sequences, about 6.5% of which are singletons, and 12% rests with the top ten. This TCR was sampled from a male donor with ankylosing spondylitis or in good health (not recorded which). The sequencing sample was made of blood, either unsorted or a sorted T cell fraction (not recorded which). The chain uses TRBV5-1 and TRBJ2-5; no clear D gene. CDR3 coding DNA: TGCGTCAGCAGCTTGGTCCCGATAGAATCCCAAGAGACCCAGTACTTC. This sequence encodes CVSSLVPIESQETQYF.